A selection of T cell receptor beta chains follows, all from one sample in a study of OX40 agonist ivuxolimab in advanced cancers. The method was immunoSEQ multiplex PCR; TCRdb's version includes in-frame clones alone and lacks a portion of them. This table holds about 25,000 clones, approximately 81% found once. Sequencing was performed on CD4+ or CD8+ T cells sorted from blood, taken in a trial of the OX40 agonist ivuxolimab. The receptors shown here come from an adult with an advanced solid tumor such as melanoma, head and neck, liver or kidney cancer. Both conserved end residues are trimmed from each CDR3.

V,CDR3
TRBV27,ASSLDRRRSGYT
TRBV5-6,ASSFSTGRAF
TRBV6-4,ASSDGTVDTQY
TRBV10-2,ASSAPGLADEQF
TRBV27,ASAPEGFHYEQY
TRBV7-9,ASSLGDTNSPLH
TRBV7-8,ASSLGGVADTQY
TRBV28,ASSRGGEGEQY
TRBV27,ASRPGGVDEQF
TRBV28,ASTPSGANVLT
TRBV27,ASRLLAGEGEQF
TRBV5-5,ASSLAPQGYGYT
TRBV28,ASSLAHWRGEDQPQH
TRBV27,ASSLLAGTGLEAF
TRBV27,ASSLYGRLDTEAF
TRBV7-8,ASSLWGQGTEAF
TRBV7-6,ASSLDGTNTEAF
TRBV19,ASSIVPTGISNQPQH
TRBV4-2,ASSQEVGSITDTQY
TRBV28,ASSLGDSSVYEQY
TRBV7-3,ASSSDIAGELF
TRBV28,ASSFQGAGKLF
TRBV7-9,ASSPQGAMNTEAF
TRBV7-9,ASSSTGQNNEQF
TRBV30,AWRQGRAEAF
TRBV7-2,ASSQIGGYEQY
TRBV9,ASSVEIMNTEAF
TRBV9,ASSVVRGAPSSGANVLT
TRBV28,ASSIPLRDEQF
TRBV6-5,ASSSGTSANTGELF
TRBV5-4,ASSVGDGYGYT
TRBV7-2,ASSSQQGGNTGELF
TRBV1,TRGDRHNEQF
TRBV28,ASSLQAYTGELF
TRBV4-2,ASSQVLGAPEGYT
TRBV2,ASISPRDSETQY
TRBV7-3,ASSLTRWDTQY
TRBV6-4,ASSDLGLDTQY
TRBV10-3,AISESASGNNEQF
TRBV30,AWSVWRPSTGELF
TRBV11-2,ASSSPPYEQY
TRBV27,ASSLNVADPQF
TRBV9,ASSVELQGSSYNEQF
TRBV2,ASTGPGKFWEQF
TRBV2,ASIRGRTEGYT
TRBV9,ASSVVENRGYT
TRBV27,ASSEGLRSPFNEQF
TRBV29-1,SARLAGGPDEQF
TRBV6-6,ASSLGLASYELN
TRBV6-1,ASSEAPTGINGYT